Presented here are 21 T cell receptor beta chains from one specimen sequenced in a study of CD8 T cells in Susac syndrome (dated by TCRdb to the late 2010s). To prepare the library, the immunoSEQ multiplex PCR assay was applied. RNA was extracted using the RNeasy kit, and 0.5 to 1 microgram was reverse transcribed with random hexamers. TCRdb reran the public reads through fastp at Q25 and MiXCR, keeping productive beta chains. Here each entry gathers all rows of one CDR3 protein and keeps the most common genes and DNA. The sample table lists approximately 75,000 distinct CDR3 sequences, around 93% of them with a count of one. Of the sample, about 0.25% falls within the top ten clones. The sequenced material came from CD8+ T cells from PBMCs. These receptors originate from a human donor in good health.

This chain uses TRBV28 with TRBJ1-1; D is undetermined. The CDR3 covers 14 residues. Trimming took off 6 bases at V and 0 bases at J, with 11 bases between the two ends. Germline values: CDR1 MDHEN, CDR2 SYDVKM. CDR3 sequence: CASSVSGMNTEAFF. CDR3 DNA sequence: TGTGCCAGCAGCGTTTCGGGGATGAACACTGAAGCTTTCTTT.

The chain employs TRBV5-1 and TRBJ2-7; TRBD2 agrees at 11 bases. The CDR3 extends over 14 amino acids. Germline trimming cut 4 bases from V and 0 bases from J; bases unmatched to any gene: 0. Germline V lookup: CDR1 SGHRS, CDR2 YFSETQ. CDR3 residues: CASSTSGGSYEQYF. The CDR3 region has the DNA TGCGCCAGCAGCACTAGCGGGGGCTCCTACGAGCAGTACTTC.

The CDR3 loop is CASSQDIIYWDSGNTIYF. DNA for the CDR3: TGTGCCAGCAGCCAAGATATTATTTACTGGGACTCTGGAAACACCATATATTTT. This rearrangement joins TRBV14 to TRBJ1-3; D uncertain. V lost 0 bases and J 0 bases, leaving 15 bases between the germline ends. The CDR3 is 18 amino acids. Germline values: CDR1 SGHDN, CDR2 FVKESK.

The rearrangement joins TRBV9 to TRBJ1-4; perhaps TRBD1 as D (6 bases). Germline V gene data show CDR1 as SGDLS and CDR2 as YYNGEE. The ends were cut back, 4 bases at V and 7 bases at J, with 11 bases in the middle. The CDR3 totals 13 residues. CDR3 in amino acids: CASSPGTLEKLFF. CDR3 DNA sequence: TGTGCCAGCAGCCCGGGGACACTTGAAAAACTGTTTTTT. Filled out from reference TRBV9 and TRBJ1-4, the complete variable domain reads DSGVTQTPKHLITATGQRVTLRCSPRSGDLSVYWYQQSLDQGLQFLIQYYNGEERAKGNILERFSAQQFPDLHSELNLSSLELGDSALYFCASSPGTLEKLFFGSGTQLSVL.

The rearrangement links TRBV4-1 to TRBJ1-5; D call uncertain. The CDR3 is 15 residues long. CDR1 is MGHRA and CDR2 is YSYEKL in the germline V gene. Deletions cut 1 base from V and 5 bases from J, with 12 bases between. The CDR3 sequence: CASSQVIRIDQPQHF. CDR3 nucleotides: TGCGCCAGCAGCCAAGTTATCAGGATAGATCAGCCCCAGCATTTT.

The V gene is TRBV30, the J gene TRBJ1-2; D call uncertain. The germline CDR1 and CDR2 sequences are GTSNPN and SVGIG (reference sequence). Deletions cut 3 bases from V and 4 bases from J, with 15 bases between. The CDR3 is made up of 14 amino acids. CDR3 loop: CAWSPGSWSYGYTF. In DNA, the CDR3 is TGTGCCTGGAGCCCCGGGAGTTGGAGCTATGGCTACACCTTC.

In its sample, this clonotype was seen once. The chain combines TRBV6-2 or TRBV6-3 with TRBJ2-2; D possibly uses TRBD1 or TRBD2 (5 bases each). The CDR3 sequence is 13 residues long. The V and J ends lost 4 bases and 7 bases respectively, with 10 bases between them. CDR1 and CDR2 (germline): MNHEY, SVGEGT. The CDR3 loop is CASSWGIGGELFF. As DNA, the CDR3 is TGTGCCAGCAGTTGGGGGATTGGCGGGGAGCTGTTTTTT.

The V call is TRBV9, the J call TRBJ2-1; 9 positions match TRBD1. The CDR3 is 15 residues long. Germline V gives CDR1 SGDLS, CDR2 YYNGEE. The trim removed 4 bases at V and 6 bases at J, leaving 8 bases unmatched. The CDR3 here is CASSPPGQGPNEQFF. The CDR3 nucleotides read TGTGCCAGCAGCCCCCCGGGACAGGGCCCCAATGAGCAGTTCTTC.

The rearrangement links TRBV7-2 to TRBJ1-1; D is unresolved. Deletions cut 1 base from V and 8 bases from J, with 11 bases between. The CDR3 sequence is 13 residues long. Germline V gene data show CDR1 as SGHTA and CDR2 as FQGNSA. The CDR3: CASSLVWGGEAFF. The DNA for the CDR3 is TGTGCCAGCAGCTTAGTATGGGGTGGGGAAGCTTTCTTT.

A note on this clonotype: Compared with germline, one end of the junction differs, possibly owing to a read error. This sequence joins TRBV6-5 and TRBJ1-1, with unresolved D. The CDR3 sequence is 14 residues long. Germline V gives CDR1 MNHEY, CDR2 SVGAGI. The CDR3 loop is CASSYGVRNTEVFF. The CDR3 DNA reads as TGTGCCAGCAGTTACGGAGTTAGGAACACTGAAGTTTTCTTT.

This chain joins TRBV12-3 or TRBV12-4 and TRBJ2-7; 9 nucleotides agree with TRBD1. The junction had 9 bases not matched to a gene; V was cut back by 5 bases and J by 4 bases. This CDR3 comprises 15 residues. DNA of the CDR3: TGTGCCAGCAGTAGCAGACAGGGGGAGTCGTACGAGCAGTACTTC. It specifies CASSSRQGESYEQYF.

This clonotype appeared a single time. This chain uses TRBV6-5 with TRBJ1-2; D is unresolved. Germline V lookup: CDR1 MNHEY, CDR2 SVGAGI. The CDR3 has 13 residues. V was pared by 0 bases and J by 4 bases, with 6 bases between. The CDR3 bases are TGTGCCAGCAGTTACTCTTCTCTCTATGGCTACACCTTC. As protein: CASSYSSLYGYTF.

This clonotype showed up just once. The chain recombines TRBV7-9 with TRBJ2-6, with a weak D call TRBD1 (6 bases). Germline CDR1 and CDR2: SEHNR and FQNEAQ (reference sequence). V was clipped by 5 bases and J by 0 bases, with 11 bases between them. The CDR3 runs 16 residues. The CDR3 is CASSRRDNSGANVLTF. CDR3 nucleotide sequence: TGTGCCAGCAGCCGCCGGGACAACTCTGGGGCCAACGTCCTGACTTTC.

The chain has TRBV7-8 and TRBJ2-3; possible D gene TRBD2, 6 bases. Germline V gene lookup returns CDR1 SGHVS and CDR2 FQNEAQ. The CDR3 is made up of 19 amino acids. Trimming removed 0 bases at V and 1 base at J, with 20 bases between. CDR3 nucleotides: TGTGCCAGCAGCTTAGCCGGTGGTCGGGACTTTCTTGGCACAGATACGCAGTATTTT. Translated: CASSLAGGRDFLGTDTQYF.

CDR3 in amino acids: CASSQDLGVYGYTF. Written as DNA, the CDR3 is TGTGCCAGCAGCCAAGATTTGGGGGTTTATGGCTACACCTTC. This chain joins TRBV14 and TRBJ1-2, with D tentatively TRBD1 (5 bases). The length of the CDR3 is 14 residues. Germline V gene lookup returns CDR1 SGHDN and CDR2 FVKESK. V was clipped by 0 bases and J by 5 bases, with 10 bases between them.

The chain combines TRBV19 with TRBJ1-1, with 7 bases aligning to TRBD1. In germline, CDR1 is LNHDA, CDR2 SQIVND (reference sequence). Trimming cost V 7 bases and J 4 bases; bases outside gene matches: 9. There are 14 residues in the CDR3. The CDR3 sequence is CASNPGGVVTEAFF. Here the CDR3 DNA reads TGTGCCAGTAACCCAGGGGGAGTCGTCACTGAAGCTTTCTTT.

CDR3 residues: CASSPYWGGKEKLFF. The CDR3 DNA reads TGTGCCAGCTCACCATACTGGGGAGGGAAGGAAAAACTGTTTTTT. The rearrangement links TRBV18 to TRBJ1-4; D not resolved. The CDR3 extends over 15 amino acids. Germline-derived CDR1 and CDR2 are KGHSH and LQKENI. V lost 2 bases and J 8 bases, leaving 15 bases between the germline ends.

The gene calls are TRBV12-3 or TRBV12-4 and TRBJ1-4; 8 positions agree with TRBD1. After removal of 6 bases from V and 5 bases from J, the junction contained 8 bases not matched to a gene. This CDR3 comprises 15 residues. The chain's CDR3 is CASSPRQGLNEKLFF. The CDR3 region has the DNA TGTGCCAGCAGCCCCCGACAGGGGCTCAATGAAAAACTGTTTTTT.

This rearrangement joins TRBV4-3 to TRBJ1-3; D remains unclear. CDR1 LGHNA and CDR2 YSLEER come from the germline V gene. V lost 0 bases and J 0 bases, leaving 9 bases between the germline ends. The CDR3 is 16 residues long. The CDR3 spells CASSQDLSSSGNTIYF. CDR3 nucleotides: TGCGCCAGCAGCCAAGATCTGTCGAGCTCTGGAAACACCATATATTTT.

The chain combines TRBV29-1 with TRBJ2-3, with a possible D match to TRBD1 (6 bases). The CDR3 loop spans 20 amino acids. Trimming took off 0 bases at V and 5 bases at J, with 30 bases between the two ends. Germline V gene sequence: CDR1 SQVTM, CDR2 ANQGSEA. CDR3 in DNA: TGCAGCGTTGAAGATCACTCCTCGCCCCTGACAGGTCCAGGAGGAGATACGCAGTATTTT. Protein sequence: CSVEDHSSPLTGPGGDTQYF.

The chain uses TRBV30 and TRBJ2-1; the D call may be TRBD1 or TRBD2 (6 bases each). The germline V and J ends were trimmed by 1 base and 8 bases, with 12 bases remaining between them. The CDR3 is 13 residues long. Germline V gives CDR1 GTSNPN, CDR2 SVGIG (reference sequence). The CDR3 loop is CAWSGAEGDEQFF. The CDR3 nucleotides read TGTGCCTGGAGTGGGGCGGAGGGGGATGAGCAGTTCTTC. The whole variable domain, remainder taken from reference TRBV30 and TRBJ2-1, is SQTIHQWPATLVQPVGSPLSLECTVEGTSNPNLYWYRQAAGRGLQLLFYSVGIGQISSEVPQNLSASRPQDRQFILSSKKLLLSDSGFYLCAWSGAEGDEQFFGPGTRLTVL.